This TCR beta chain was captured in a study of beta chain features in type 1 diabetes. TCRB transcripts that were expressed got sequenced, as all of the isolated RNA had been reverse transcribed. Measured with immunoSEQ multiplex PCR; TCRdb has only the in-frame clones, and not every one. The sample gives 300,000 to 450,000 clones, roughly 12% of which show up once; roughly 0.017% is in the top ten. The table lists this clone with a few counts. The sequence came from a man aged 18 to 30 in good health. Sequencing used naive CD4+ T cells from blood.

In DNA, the CDR3 is TGTGCCAGCAGCGTTGAAAGCGGGAGACGGGAAGATACGCAGTATTTT. Protein: CASSVESGRREDTQYF. This chain links TRBV9 with TRBJ2-3; TRBD2 aligns across 8 bases. Trimming removed 2 bases from V and 5 bases from J; junction bases left unmatched: 10. Per germline, CDR1 SGDLS and CDR2 YYNGEE. The CDR3 extends over 16 amino acids.